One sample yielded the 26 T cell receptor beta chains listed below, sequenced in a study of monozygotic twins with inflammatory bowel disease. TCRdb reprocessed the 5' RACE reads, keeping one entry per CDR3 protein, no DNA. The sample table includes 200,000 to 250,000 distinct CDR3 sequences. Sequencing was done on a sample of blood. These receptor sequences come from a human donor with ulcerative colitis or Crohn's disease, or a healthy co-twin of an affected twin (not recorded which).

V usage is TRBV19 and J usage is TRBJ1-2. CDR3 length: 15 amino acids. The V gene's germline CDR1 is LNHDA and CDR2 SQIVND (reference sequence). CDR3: CASSLPEIKLSGYTF.

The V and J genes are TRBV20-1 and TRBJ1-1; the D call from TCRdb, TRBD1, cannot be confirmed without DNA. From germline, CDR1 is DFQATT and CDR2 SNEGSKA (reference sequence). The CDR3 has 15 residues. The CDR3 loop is CSARHTAHANTEAFF.

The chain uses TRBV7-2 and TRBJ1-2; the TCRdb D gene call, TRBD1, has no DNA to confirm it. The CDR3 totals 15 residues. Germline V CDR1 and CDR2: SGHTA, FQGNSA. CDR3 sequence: CASSLVSGVDYVYTF. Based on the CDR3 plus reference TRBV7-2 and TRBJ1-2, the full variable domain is GAGVSQSPSNKVTEKGKDVELRCDPISGHTALYWYRQSLGQGLEFLIYFQGNSAPDKSGLPSDRFSAERTGGSVSTLTIQRTQQEDSAVYLCASSLVSGVDYVYTFGSGTRLTVV.

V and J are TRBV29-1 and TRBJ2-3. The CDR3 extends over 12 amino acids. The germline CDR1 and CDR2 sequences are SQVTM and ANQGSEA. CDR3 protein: CSVDRSDDTQYF.

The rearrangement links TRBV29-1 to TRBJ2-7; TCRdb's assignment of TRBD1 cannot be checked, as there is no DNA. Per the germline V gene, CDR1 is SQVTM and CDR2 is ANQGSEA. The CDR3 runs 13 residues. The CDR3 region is CSVGDRGPYEQYF.

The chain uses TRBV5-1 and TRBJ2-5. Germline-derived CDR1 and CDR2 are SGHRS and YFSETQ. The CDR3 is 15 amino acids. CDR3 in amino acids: CASSTPTPYQETQYF.

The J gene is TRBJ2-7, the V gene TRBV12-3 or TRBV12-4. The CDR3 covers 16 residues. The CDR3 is CASSPLRRTKVYEQYF.

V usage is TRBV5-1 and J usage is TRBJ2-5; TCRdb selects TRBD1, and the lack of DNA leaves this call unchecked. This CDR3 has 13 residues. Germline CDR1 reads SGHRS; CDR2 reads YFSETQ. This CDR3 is CASTPTGFETQYF. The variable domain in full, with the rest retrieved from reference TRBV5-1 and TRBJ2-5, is KAGVTQTPRYLIKTRGQQVTLSCSPISGHRSVSWYQQTPGQGLQFLFEYFSETQRNKGNFPGRFSGRQFSNSRSEMNVSTLELGDSALYLCASTPTGFETQYFGPGTRLLVL.

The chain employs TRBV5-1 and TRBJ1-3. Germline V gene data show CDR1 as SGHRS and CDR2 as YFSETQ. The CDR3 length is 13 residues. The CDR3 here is CASSSDSGNTIYF.

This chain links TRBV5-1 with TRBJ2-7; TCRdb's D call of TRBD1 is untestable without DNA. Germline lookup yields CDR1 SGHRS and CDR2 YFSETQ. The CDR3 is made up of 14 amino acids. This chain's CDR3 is CASSYDRDIYEQYF.

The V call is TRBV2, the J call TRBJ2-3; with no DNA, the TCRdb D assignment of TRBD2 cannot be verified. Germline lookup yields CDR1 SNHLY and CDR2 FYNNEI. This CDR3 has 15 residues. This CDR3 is CASSGAAGRWDTQYF. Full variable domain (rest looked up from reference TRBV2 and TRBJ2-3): EPEVTQTPSHQVTQMGQEVILRCVPISNHLYFYWYRQILGQKVEFLVSFYNNEISEKSEIFDDQFSVERPDGSNFTLKIRSTKLEDSAMYFCASSGAAGRWDTQYFGPGTRLTVL.

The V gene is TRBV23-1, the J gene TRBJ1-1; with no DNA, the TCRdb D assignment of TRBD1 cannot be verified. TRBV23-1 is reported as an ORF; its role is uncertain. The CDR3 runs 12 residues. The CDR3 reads CAQGTGIPEAFF.

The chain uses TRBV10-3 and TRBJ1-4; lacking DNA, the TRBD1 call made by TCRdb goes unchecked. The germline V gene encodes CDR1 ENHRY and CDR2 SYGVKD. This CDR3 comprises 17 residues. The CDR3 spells CAISPSVGGQINEKLFF.

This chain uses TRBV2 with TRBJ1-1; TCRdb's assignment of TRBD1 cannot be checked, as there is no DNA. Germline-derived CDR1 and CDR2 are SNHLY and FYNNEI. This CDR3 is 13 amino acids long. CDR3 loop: CASSATGSTEAFF.

CDR3 amino acids: CASSLVRAIRQELYGYTF. The chain links TRBV5-5 to TRBJ1-2. This CDR3 has 18 amino acids. From germline, CDR1 is SGHKS and CDR2 YYEKEE (reference sequence).

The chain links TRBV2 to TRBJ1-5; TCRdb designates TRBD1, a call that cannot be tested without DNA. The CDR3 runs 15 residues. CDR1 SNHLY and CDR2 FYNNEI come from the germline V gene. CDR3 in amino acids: CASSPTRDSNQPQHF. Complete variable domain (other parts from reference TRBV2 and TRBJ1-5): EPEVTQTPSHQVTQMGQEVILRCVPISNHLYFYWYRQILGQKVEFLVSFYNNEISEKSEIFDDQFSVERPDGSNFTLKIRSTKLEDSAMYFCASSPTRDSNQPQHFGDGTRLSIL.

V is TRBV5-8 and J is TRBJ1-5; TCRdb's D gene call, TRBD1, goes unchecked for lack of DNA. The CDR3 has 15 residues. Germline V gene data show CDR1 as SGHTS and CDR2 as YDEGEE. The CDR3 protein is CASSLSGQGGQPQHF.

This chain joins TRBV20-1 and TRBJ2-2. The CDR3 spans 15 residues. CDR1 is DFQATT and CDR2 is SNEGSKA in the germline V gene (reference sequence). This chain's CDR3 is CSARDTPITTGELFF.

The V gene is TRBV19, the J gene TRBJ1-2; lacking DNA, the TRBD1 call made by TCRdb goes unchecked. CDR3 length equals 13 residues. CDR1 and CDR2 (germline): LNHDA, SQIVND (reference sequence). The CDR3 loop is CASSIGTGYGYTF.

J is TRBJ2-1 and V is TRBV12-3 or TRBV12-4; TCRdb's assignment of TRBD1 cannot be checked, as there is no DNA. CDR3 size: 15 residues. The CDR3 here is CASSFKWGGYNEQFF.

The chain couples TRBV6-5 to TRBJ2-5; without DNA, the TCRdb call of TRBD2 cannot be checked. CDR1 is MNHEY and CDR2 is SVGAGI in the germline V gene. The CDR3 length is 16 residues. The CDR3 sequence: CASSYGIAGTQETQYF.

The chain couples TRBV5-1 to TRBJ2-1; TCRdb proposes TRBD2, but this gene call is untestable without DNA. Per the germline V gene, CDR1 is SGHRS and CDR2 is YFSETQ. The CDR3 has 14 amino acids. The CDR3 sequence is CASSLGGGPNEQFF.

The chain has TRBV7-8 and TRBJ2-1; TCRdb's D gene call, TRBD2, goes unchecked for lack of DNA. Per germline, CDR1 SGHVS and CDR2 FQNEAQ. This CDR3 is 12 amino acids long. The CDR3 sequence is CASSLPLDEQFF.

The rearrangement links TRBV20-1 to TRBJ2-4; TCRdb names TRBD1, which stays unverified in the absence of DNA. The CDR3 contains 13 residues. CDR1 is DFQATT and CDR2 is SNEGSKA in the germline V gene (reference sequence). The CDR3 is CSAPDSSKNIQYF.

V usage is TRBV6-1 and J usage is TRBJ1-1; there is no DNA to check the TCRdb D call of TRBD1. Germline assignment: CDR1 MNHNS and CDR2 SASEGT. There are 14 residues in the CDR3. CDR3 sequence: CASRKQGQNTEAFF.

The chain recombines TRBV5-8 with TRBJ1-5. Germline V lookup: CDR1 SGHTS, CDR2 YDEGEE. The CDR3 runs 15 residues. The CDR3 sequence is CASSPMDGYNQPQHF.